These 13 T cell receptor beta chains were sequenced from one sample in a study of T cell responses to AZD1222 COVID-19 vaccine (dated by TCRdb to the early 2020s). Receptor libraries were prepared by the immunoSEQ multiplex PCR assay. TCRdb's version of the immuneACCESS table is confined to in-frame rearrangements and falls short of the full clone set. An unresolved V gene accounts for under half of the shortfall where checked; the remainder is of unknown origin. For this sample the table gives about 150,000 clones, of which 92% were detected only once. The top ten hold about 3.8% of the sample. The time point label, read with the paper, signifies: baseline before first vaccination. Sequenced material: peripheral blood, taken on day 0 of AZD1222 vaccination. The origin of the receptors is an adult in good health.

The CDR3 bases are TGTGCCAGCAGCCAACAGGGATTTGAGGACGGGGAGCTGTTTTTT. Translated: CASSQQGFEDGELFF. The V gene is TRBV7-9, the J gene TRBJ2-2, with D perhaps matching TRBD1 (6 bases). Looked up from germline, CDR1 is SEHNR and CDR2 is FQNEAQ (reference sequence). The V end lost 5 bases, the J end lost 7 bases, and 17 bases lay between the germline ends. This CDR3 has 15 residues.

This chain links TRBV6-4 with TRBJ1-2, with 7 bases aligning to TRBD1. CDR1 and CDR2 from the germline V gene are MRHNA and SNTAGT. The CDR3 spans 14 residues. Germline trimming cut 5 bases from V and 0 bases from J; bases unmatched to any gene: 3. The CDR3 sequence is CASSRTGANYGYTF. CDR3 nucleotides: TGTGCCAGCAGTAGGACAGGAGCTAACTATGGCTACACCTTC.

The CDR3 region is CASNLDFNQPQHF. Here the CDR3 DNA reads TGTGCCAGCAACTTGGACTTCAATCAGCCCCAGCATTTT. This sequence joins TRBV28 and TRBJ1-5; D gene uncertain. Germline values: CDR1 MDHEN, CDR2 SYDVKM. V shed 7 bases and J shed 3 bases, with 10 bases lying between them. The CDR3 covers 13 residues.

This clone was seen just once. The chain has TRBV28 and TRBJ1-1; 7 bases are shared with TRBD1. From germline, CDR1 is MDHEN and CDR2 SYDVKM. The V segment lost 11 bases and the J segment 3 bases; nucleotides outside the gene matches: 12. The CDR3 is 14 residues long. This chain's CDR3 is CAGKTGFRDTEAFF. The CDR3 nucleotides read TGTGCCGGAAAGACAGGGTTTCGTGACACTGAAGCTTTCTTT.

This clone was counted a single time. The V call is TRBV6-4, the J call TRBJ1-6; possibly TRBD1 for D (6 bases). This CDR3 spans 15 amino acids. V shed 3 bases and J shed 5 bases, with 11 bases lying between them. CDR1 is MRHNA, CDR2 SNTAGT, per germline. CDR3 amino acids: CASSESTGNNSPLHF. The CDR3 nucleotides are TGTGCCAGCAGTGAATCGACAGGCAATAATTCACCCCTCCACTTT.

J is TRBJ2-7 and V is TRBV19, with 10 bases that match TRBD1. V shed 5 bases, J shed 3 bases, and the junction held 4 bases outside the gene matches. Germline CDR1 LNHDA, CDR2 SQIVND (reference sequence). CDR3 length: 14 residues. For the CDR3, the DNA is TGTGCCAGTAGTGGGACAGGGGCGATCTACGAGCAGTACTTC. Translation gives CASSGTGAIYEQYF.

The chain has TRBV7-2 and TRBJ2-7; D is possibly TRBD1 (5 bases). CDR3 size: 14 residues. The germline gives CDR1 SGHTA, CDR2 FQGNSA. V was trimmed by 5 bases and J by 7 bases, leaving 18 bases between them. The CDR3 here is CASSGSPGFGEQYF. In DNA form, the CDR3 reads TGTGCCAGCAGCGGGTCCCCAGGGTTCGGGGAGCAGTACTTC.

The chain carries TRBV9 and TRBJ2-2; perhaps TRBD1 as D (5 bases). Trimming removed 0 bases from V and 4 bases from J, with 16 bases in between. This CDR3 spans 17 amino acids. Germline loops: CDR1 SGDLS, CDR2 YYNGEE. CDR3 residues: CASSVAGRAGGTGELFF. CDR3 bases: TGTGCCAGCAGCGTAGCTGGCAGGGCTGGTGGCACCGGGGAGCTGTTTTTT.

This rearrangement joins TRBV7-9 to TRBJ2-5; D may be TRBD1 (5 bases). CDR1 SEHNR and CDR2 FQNEAQ come from the germline V gene (reference sequence). V gave up 1 base and J gave up 0 bases, with 18 bases separating them. This CDR3 spans 18 amino acids. CDR3 sequence (DNA): TGTGCCAGCAGCTTAGAGGACATACGAGGTGCTAACCAAGAGACCCAGTACTTC. This gives the protein CASSLEDIRGANQETQYF.

The rearrangement joins TRBV20-1 to TRBJ2-5; TRBD2 is a possible D gene (5 bases). CDR1 and CDR2 from the germline V gene are DFQATT and SNEGSKA (reference sequence). Trimming removed 3 bases at V and 5 bases at J, with 10 bases between. This CDR3 has 12 amino acids. CDR3 in amino acids: CSASGPGETQYF. CDR3 in DNA: TGCAGTGCTAGTGGGCCGGGGGAGACCCAGTACTTC.

J is TRBJ1-4 and V is TRBV6-2 or TRBV6-3; 7 bases map to TRBD1. V shed 5 bases and J 10 bases; nucleotides not matched to a gene: 10. Germline loops: CDR1 MNHEY, CDR2 SVGEGT. The CDR3 spans 14 residues. The CDR3: CASSPGGNVGKLFF. CDR3 bases: TGTGCCAGCAGTCCAGGGGGTAATGTCGGAAAACTGTTTTTT.

V usage is TRBV5-5 and J usage is TRBJ1-2; D is unclear. Per germline, CDR1 SGHKS and CDR2 YYEKEE (reference sequence). The CDR3 is 13 amino acids. Trimming pared 6 bases from V and 5 bases from J, leaving 14 bases between. The CDR3 region has the DNA TGTGCCAGCAACTCGGACGGAAATTATGGCTACACCTTC. Encoded protein: CASNSDGNYGYTF.

This chain's CDR3 is CASSQDGPGLADNEQFF. The DNA for the CDR3 is TGCGCCAGCAGCCAGGACGGGCCGGGACTAGCGGACAATGAGCAGTTCTTC. This chain connects TRBV4-1 to TRBJ2-1; 11 bases align to TRBD2. CDR3 length: 17 amino acids. Germline V gene data show CDR1 as MGHRA and CDR2 as YSYEKL. V was clipped by 3 bases and J by 5 bases; unmatched bases: 9.